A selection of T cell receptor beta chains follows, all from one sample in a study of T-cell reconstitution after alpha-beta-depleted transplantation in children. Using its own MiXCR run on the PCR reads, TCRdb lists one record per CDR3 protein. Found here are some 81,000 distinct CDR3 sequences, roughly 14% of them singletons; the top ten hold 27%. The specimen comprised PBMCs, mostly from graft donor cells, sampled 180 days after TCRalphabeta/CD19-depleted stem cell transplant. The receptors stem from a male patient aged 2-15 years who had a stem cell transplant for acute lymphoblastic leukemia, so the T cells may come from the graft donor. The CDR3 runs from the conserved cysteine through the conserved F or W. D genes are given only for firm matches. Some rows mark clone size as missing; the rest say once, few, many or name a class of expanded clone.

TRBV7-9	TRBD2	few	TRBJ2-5	CASSYSGGYQETQYF	TGTGCCAGCAGCTATTCGGGGGGATACCAAGAGACCCAGTACTTC
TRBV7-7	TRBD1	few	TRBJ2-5	CASSLDRGETQYF	TGTGCTAGCAGCCTCGACAGGGGAGAGACCCAGTACTTC
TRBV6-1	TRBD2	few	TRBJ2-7	CASRRESTYEQYF	TGTGCCAGCAGGCGGGAGAGCACCTACGAGCAGTACTTC
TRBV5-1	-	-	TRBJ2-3	CASTRWGTDTQYF	TGCGCCAGCACTAGGTGGGGCACAGATACGCAGTATTTT
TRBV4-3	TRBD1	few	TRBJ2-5	CASSQDLGGDGQETQYF	TGCGCCAGCAGCCAAGATTTAGGGGGCGATGGCCAAGAGACCCAGTACTTC
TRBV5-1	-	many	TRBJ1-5	CASSLRPSNQPQHF	TGCGCCAGCAGCTTGAGGCCCAGCAATCAGCCCCAGCATTTT
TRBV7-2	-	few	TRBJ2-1	CASSSFGNNEQFF	TGTGCCAGCAGCTCTTTCGGAAACAATGAGCAGTTCTTC
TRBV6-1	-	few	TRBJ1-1	CASIQNPTVNTEAFF	TGTGCCAGTATCCAAAATCCGACAGTGAACACTGAAGCTTTCTTT
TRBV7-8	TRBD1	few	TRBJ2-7	CASSWDRGPLSYEQYF	TGTGCCAGCAGCTGGGACAGGGGCCCCCTCTCCTACGAGCAGTACTTC
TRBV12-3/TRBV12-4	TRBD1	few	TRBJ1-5	CASSPPGTGTQPQHF	TGTGCCAGCAGCCCCCCCGGGACAGGGACTCAGCCCCAGCATTTT
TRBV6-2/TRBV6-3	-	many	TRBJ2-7	CATRPWGVLIFFYPPYEQYF	TGTGCCACTCGGCCATGGGGGGTACTAATCTTTTTTTACCCACCCTACGAGCAGTACTTC
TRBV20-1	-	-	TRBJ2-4	CSARRGSLFLAKNIQYF	TGCAGTGCTAGGCGGGGTAGCCTATTTCTAGCCAAAAACATTCAGTACTTC
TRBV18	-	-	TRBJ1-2	CASSPRLEPNYGYTF	TGTGCCAGCTCACCACGTCTCGAACCCAACTATGGCTACACCTTC
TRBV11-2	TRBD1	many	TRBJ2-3	CASSLNIGTGIFRTDTQYF	TGTGCCAGCAGCTTAAATATCGGGACAGGGATATTTCGCACAGATACGCAGTATTTT
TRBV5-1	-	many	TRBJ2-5	CASSWKMEETQYF	TGCGCCAGCAGCTGGAAGATGGAGGAGACCCAGTACTTC
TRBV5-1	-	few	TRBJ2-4	CASSSDSAKNIQYF	TGCGCCAGCAGCTCCGATAGTGCCAAAAACATTCAGTACTTC
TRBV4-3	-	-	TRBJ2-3	CASSQDQRYTQYF	TGCGCCAGCAGCCAAGATCAGCGATATACGCAGTATTTT
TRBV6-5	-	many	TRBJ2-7	CASSYEGSEQYF	TGTGCCAGCAGTTACGAAGGATCCGAGCAGTACTTC
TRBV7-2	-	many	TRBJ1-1	CASRVRGLGDTEAFF	TGTGCCAGCAGAGTGAGGGGCCTAGGGGACACTGAAGCTTTCTTT
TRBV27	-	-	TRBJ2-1	CASSSNNEQFF	TGTGCCAGCAGTTCCAACAATGAGCAGTTCTTC
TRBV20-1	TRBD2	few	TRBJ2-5	CSASQTSGKIRETQYF	TGCAGTGCTAGCCAGACTAGCGGGAAGATCCGGGAGACCCAGTACTTC
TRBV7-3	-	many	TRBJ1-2	CASSSLGQTNYGYTF	TGTGCCAGCAGCTCGCTAGGACAGACTAACTATGGCTACACCTTC
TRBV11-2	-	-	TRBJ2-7	CASGAWRGSYEQYF	TGTGCCAGCGGAGCCTGGAGAGGATCCTACGAGCAGTACTTC
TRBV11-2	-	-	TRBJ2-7	CASSLVVGKGYEQYF	TGTGCCAGCAGCCTTGTTGTGGGGAAGGGCTACGAGCAGTACTTC
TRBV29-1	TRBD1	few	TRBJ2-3	CSVEDRGGLTDTQYF	TGCAGCGTTGAAGATCGAGGGGGCCTGACAGATACGCAGTATTTT
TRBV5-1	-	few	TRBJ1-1	CASSLSELSREAFF	TGCGCCAGCAGCTTGAGTGAACTCTCCCGGGAAGCTTTCTTT
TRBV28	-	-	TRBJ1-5	CASSLLSRLGGSNQPQHF	TGTGCCAGCAGCCTCCTCTCCAGACTGGGAGGTAGCAATCAGCCCCAGCATTTT
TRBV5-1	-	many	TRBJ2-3	CASSSGPGTQYF	TGCGCCAGCAGCTCGGGTCCGGGTACGCAGTATTTT
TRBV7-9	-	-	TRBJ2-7	CASSFRQNEQYF	TGTGCCAGCAGCTTTCGACAGAACGAGCAGTACTTC
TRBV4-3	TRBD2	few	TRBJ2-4	CASSPGLAGGRDKNIQYF	TGCGCCAGCAGCCCTGGGCTAGCGGGAGGGCGGGACAAAAACATTCAGTACTTC
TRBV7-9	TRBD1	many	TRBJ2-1	CASSSAGQGNEQFF	TGTGCCAGCAGCTCAGCGGGACAGGGGAACGAGCAGTTCTTC
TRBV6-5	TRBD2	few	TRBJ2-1	CASSSILAGAVYNEQFF	TGTGCCAGCAGTTCCATATTAGCGGGGGCAGTATACAATGAGCAGTTCTTC
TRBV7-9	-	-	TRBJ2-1	CASSRPNEQFF	TGTGCCAGCTCCAGACCGAATGAGCAGTTCTTC
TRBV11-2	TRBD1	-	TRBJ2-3	CASSSGQVSTDTQYF	TGTGCCAGCAGCTCAGGACAGGTTAGCACAGATACGCAGTATTTT
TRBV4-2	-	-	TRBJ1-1	CASSQDSKVFTGTEAFF	TGTGCCAGCAGCCAAGATTCTAAAGTGTTTACGGGCACTGAAGCTTTCTTT
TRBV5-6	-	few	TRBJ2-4	CASKRGAKAKNIQYF	TGTGCCAGCAAAAGGGGGGCTAAGGCCAAAAACATTCAGTACTTC
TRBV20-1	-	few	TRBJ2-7	CSARDLNSSYEQYF	TGCAGTGCTAGAGATCTGAACAGCTCCTACGAGCAGTACTTC
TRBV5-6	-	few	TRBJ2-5	CASSLAHQTQYF	TGTGCCAGCAGCTTGGCACATCAGACCCAGTACTTC
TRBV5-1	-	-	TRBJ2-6	CASSLKAGLDANVLTF	TGCGCCAGCAGCTTGAAAGCGGGCCTGGACGCCAACGTCCTGACTTTC
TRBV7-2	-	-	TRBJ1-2	CASSQAGVYGYTF	TGTGCCAGCAGCCAAGCAGGGGTCTATGGCTACACCTTC
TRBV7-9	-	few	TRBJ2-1	CASTAGRNEQFF	TGTGCCAGCACCGCAGGCCGAAATGAGCAGTTCTTC
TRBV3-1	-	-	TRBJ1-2	CASSQDRFYGYTF	TGTGCCAGCAGCCAAGATCGGTTCTATGGCTACACCTTC
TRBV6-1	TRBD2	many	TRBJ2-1	CASRAQRGAYNEQFF	TGTGCCAGCAGGGCTCAGCGGGGGGCCTACAATGAGCAGTTCTTC
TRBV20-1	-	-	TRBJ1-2	CSAPGSSNYGYTF	TGCAGTGCTCCAGGATCTTCTAACTATGGCTACACCTTC
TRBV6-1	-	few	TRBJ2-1	CASRKGAISYNEQFF	TGTGCCAGCAGGAAAGGGGCGATATCTTACAATGAGCAGTTCTTC
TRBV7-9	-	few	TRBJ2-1	CASSLGGSYNEQFF	TGTGCCAGCAGCTTAGGGGGCTCCTACAATGAGCAGTTCTTC
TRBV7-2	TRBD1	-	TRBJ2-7	CASSRDRNSYEQYF	TGTGCCAGCAGCCGGGACAGGAACTCCTACGAGCAGTACTTC
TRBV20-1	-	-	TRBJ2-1	CSARQLSSYNEQFF	TGCAGTGCTAGACAGCTGAGCTCCTACAATGAGCAGTTCTTC
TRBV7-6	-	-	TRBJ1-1	CASSLGPIMNTEAFF	TGTGCCAGCAGCTTAGGACCGATCATGAACACTGAAGCTTTCTTT
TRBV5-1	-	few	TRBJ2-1	CASSRLGYNEQFF	TGCGCCAGCAGCCGCCTGGGTTACAATGAGCAGTTCTTC
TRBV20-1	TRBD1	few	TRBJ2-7	CSAQGEVYEQYF	TGCAGTGCACAGGGGGAGGTGTACGAGCAGTACTTC
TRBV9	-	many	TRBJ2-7	CASSVGGFSYEQYF	TGTGCCAGCAGCGTAGGGGGGTTCTCCTACGAGCAGTACTTC
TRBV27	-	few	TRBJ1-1	CASIQGNTEAFF	TGTGCCAGCATCCAGGGGAACACTGAAGCTTTCTTT
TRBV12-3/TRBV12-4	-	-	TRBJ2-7	CASSFGYEQYF	TGTGCCAGCAGTTTCGGGTACGAGCAGTACTTC
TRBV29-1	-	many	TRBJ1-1	CSVEGNTEAFF	TGCAGCGTTGAGGGCAACACTGAAGCTTTCTTT
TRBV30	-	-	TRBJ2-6	CAWSLGVGANVLTF	TGTGCCTGGAGCTTAGGGGTCGGGGCCAACGTCCTGACTTTC
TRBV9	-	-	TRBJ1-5	CASSVGGGTRTYSNQPQHF	TGTGCCAGCAGCGTAGGAGGAGGTACACGTACATATAGCAATCAGCCCCAGCATTTT
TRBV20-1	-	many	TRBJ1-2	CSARGGTHTF	TGCAGTGCTAGAGGCGGGACACACACCTTC
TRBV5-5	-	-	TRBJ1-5	CASSSRAADQPQHF	TGTGCCAGCAGCTCCCGGGCCGCAGATCAGCCCCAGCATTTT